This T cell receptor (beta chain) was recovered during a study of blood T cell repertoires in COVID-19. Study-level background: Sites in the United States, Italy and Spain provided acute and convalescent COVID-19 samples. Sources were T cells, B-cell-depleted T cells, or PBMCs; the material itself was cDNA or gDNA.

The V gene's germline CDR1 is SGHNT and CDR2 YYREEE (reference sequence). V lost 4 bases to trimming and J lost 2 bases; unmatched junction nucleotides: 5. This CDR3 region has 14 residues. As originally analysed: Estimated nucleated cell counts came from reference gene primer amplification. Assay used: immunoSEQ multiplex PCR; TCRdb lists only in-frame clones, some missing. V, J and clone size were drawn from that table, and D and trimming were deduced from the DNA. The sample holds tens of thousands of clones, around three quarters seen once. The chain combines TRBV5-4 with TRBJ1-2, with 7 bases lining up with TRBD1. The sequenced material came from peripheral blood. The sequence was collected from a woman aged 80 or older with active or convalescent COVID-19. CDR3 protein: CASSASTGNYGYTF. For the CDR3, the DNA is TGTGCCAGCAGCGCCTCGACAGGGAACTATGGCTACACCTTC.